This entry lists 3 T cell receptor beta chains sequenced from one sample in a study of blood T cell repertoires in COVID-19. Assay used: immunoSEQ multiplex PCR; TCRdb lists only in-frame clones, some missing. Of roughly 300,000 clones in the sample, approximately 89% were seen once. The sequenced sample consisted of PBMCs or T cells enriched from blood (not recorded which). All receptors derive from a woman aged 30 to 39 who had recovered from COVID-19.

This chain uses TRBV5-1 with TRBJ2-1; 8 bases align to TRBD2. CDR1 is SGHRS and CDR2 is YFSETQ in the germline V gene. The CDR3 has 14 amino acids. V lost 8 bases, J lost 7 bases, and 11 bases stayed unmatched. The CDR3 loop reads CARAGEYFFNEQFF. CDR3 in DNA: TGCGCCAGAGCGGGGGAATACTTTTTTAATGAGCAGTTCTTC.

The rearrangement uses TRBV5-1 and TRBJ2-5; tentatively, D is TRBD1 (7 bases). CDR1 is SGHRS, CDR2 YFSETQ, per germline. CDR3 length: 16 amino acids. The germline V and J ends were trimmed by 2 bases and 5 bases, with 19 bases remaining between them. CDR3 bases: TGCGCCAGCAGCTTATGGAGGGGGCCAGTTGAGGAGACCCAGTACTTC. Residues: CASSLWRGPVEETQYF. The variable domain in full, completed from reference TRBV5-1 and TRBJ2-5, reads KAGVTQTPRYLIKTRGQQVTLSCSPISGHRSVSWYQQTPGQGLQFLFEYFSETQRNKGNFPGRFSGRQFSNSRSEMNVSTLELGDSALYLCASSLWRGPVEETQYFGPGTRLLVL.

This rearrangement joins TRBV28 to TRBJ1-4, with D possibly matching TRBD1 (6 bases). Trimming removed 5 bases at V and 1 base at J, with 14 bases between. There are 16 residues in the CDR3. Germline V gene lookup returns CDR1 MDHEN and CDR2 SYDVKM. This CDR3 reads CASSPAGGGTNEKLFF. CDR3 coding DNA: TGTGCCAGCAGTCCGGCGGGGGGCGGAACTAATGAAAAACTGTTTTTT.